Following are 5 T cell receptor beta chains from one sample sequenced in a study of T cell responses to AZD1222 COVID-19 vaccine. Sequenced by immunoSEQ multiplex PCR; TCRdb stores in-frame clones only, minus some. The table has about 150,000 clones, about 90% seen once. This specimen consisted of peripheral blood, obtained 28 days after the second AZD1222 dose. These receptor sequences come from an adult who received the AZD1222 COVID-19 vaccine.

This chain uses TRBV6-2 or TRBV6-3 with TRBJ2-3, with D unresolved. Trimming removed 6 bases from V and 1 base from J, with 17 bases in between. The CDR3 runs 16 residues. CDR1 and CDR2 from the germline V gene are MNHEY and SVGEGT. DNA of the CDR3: TGTGCCAGCAGCCCTCCCGGAGCAGCCGGCACAGATACGCAGTATTTT. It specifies CASSPPGAAGTDTQYF.

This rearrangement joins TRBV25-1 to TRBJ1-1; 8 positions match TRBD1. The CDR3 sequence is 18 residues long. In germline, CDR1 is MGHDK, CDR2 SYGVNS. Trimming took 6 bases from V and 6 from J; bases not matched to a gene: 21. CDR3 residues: CASRPGQVGQADYPEAFF. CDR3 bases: TGTGCCAGCAGACCGGGACAGGTCGGTCAAGCGGATTACCCTGAAGCTTTCTTT.

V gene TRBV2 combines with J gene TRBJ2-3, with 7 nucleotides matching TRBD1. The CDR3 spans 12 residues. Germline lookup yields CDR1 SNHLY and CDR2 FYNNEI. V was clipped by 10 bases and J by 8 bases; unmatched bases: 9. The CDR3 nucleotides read TGTGCCACAGCCCAGGACAGGAGTACGCAGTATTTT. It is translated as CATAQDRSTQYF.

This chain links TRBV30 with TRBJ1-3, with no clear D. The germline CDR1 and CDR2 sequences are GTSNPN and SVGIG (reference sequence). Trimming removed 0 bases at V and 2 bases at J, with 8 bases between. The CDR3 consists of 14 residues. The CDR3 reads CAWSVWGTGNTIYF. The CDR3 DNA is TGTGCCTGGAGTGTATGGGGTACTGGAAACACCATATATTTT.

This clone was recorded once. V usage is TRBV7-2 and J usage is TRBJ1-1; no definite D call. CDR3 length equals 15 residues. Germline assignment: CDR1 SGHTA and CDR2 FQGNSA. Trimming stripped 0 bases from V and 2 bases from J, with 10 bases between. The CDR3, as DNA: TGTGCCAGCAGCTTAGCAACAGCCACCAACACTGAAGCTTTCTTT. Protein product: CASSLATATNTEAFF.